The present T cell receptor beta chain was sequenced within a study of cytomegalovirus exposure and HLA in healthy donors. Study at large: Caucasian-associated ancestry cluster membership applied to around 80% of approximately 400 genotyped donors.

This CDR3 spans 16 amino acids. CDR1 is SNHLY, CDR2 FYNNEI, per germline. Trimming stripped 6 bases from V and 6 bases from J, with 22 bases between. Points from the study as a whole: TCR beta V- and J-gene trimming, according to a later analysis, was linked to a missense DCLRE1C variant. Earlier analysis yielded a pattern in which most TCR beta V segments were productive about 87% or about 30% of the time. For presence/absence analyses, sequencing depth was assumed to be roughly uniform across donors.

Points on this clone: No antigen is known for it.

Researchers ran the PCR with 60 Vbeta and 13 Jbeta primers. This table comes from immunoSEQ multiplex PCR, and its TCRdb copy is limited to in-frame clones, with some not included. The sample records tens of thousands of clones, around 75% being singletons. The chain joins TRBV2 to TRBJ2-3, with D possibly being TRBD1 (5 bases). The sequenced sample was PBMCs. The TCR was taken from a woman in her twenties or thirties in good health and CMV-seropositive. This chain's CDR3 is CASSASGWVSPDTQYF. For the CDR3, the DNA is TGTGCCAGCAGCGCTTCAGGGTGGGTCTCTCCGGATACGCAGTATTTT.